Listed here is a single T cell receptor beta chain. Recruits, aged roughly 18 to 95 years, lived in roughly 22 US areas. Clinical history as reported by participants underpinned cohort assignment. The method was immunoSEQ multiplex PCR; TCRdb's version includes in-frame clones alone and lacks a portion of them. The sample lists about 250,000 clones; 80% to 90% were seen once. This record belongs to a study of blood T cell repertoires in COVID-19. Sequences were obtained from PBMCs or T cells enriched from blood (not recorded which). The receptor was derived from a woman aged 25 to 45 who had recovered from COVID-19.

The DNA for the CDR3 is TGTGCCAGCAGCCCAGAAACCGGGACAGCTTTCTACGAGCAGTACTTC. It codes for CASSPETGTAFYEQYF. This chain connects TRBV5-8 to TRBJ2-7, with 7 bases fitting TRBD1. The CDR3 runs 16 residues. V trimming: 4 bases; J trimming: 3 bases; junction bases outside the gene matches: 13. CDR1 and CDR2 (germline): SGHTS, YDEGEE.